This paragraph reports one TCR beta chain. Its antigen is unidentified. The source of the sample is a study of blood T cells in healthy people across ages. Points from the study as a whole: Per million T cells, TCR beta diversity dropped roughly linearly as age increased.

A second PCR of about 6 to 12 cycles used a sample-barcoded 5' primer and a J-beta primer mix. A tag from a template-switch adaptor with 12 random nucleotides marked each cDNA molecule. TCRdb reanalysed the 5' RACE reads using MiXCR and keeps one entry per CDR3 protein. Counted here are some 1.5 million distinct CDR3 sequences, 28% occurring once; the ten biggest clones make up less than 9.5%. Donors were systemically healthy Caucasian individuals from Russia aged about 6 to 90 years. The ends lost 3 bases at V and 5 bases at J; junction bases unmatched: 9. CDR1 and CDR2 from the germline V gene are SNHLY and FYNNEI. This CDR3 region has 16 residues.

Sequenced: blood. This chain joins TRBV2 and TRBJ1-2, with TRBD1 matching over 10 bases. This TCR derives from a woman aged 25 to 39 in good health. Here the CDR3 DNA reads TGTGCCAGCAGTGACGTGGGGACAGGGGAACTTTATGGCTACACCTTC. Translation: CASSDVGTGELYGYTF. Variable domain in full (rest from reference TRBV2 and TRBJ1-2): EPEVTQTPSHQVTQMGQEVILRCVPISNHLYFYWYRQILGQKVEFLVSFYNNEISEKSEIFDDQFSVERPDGSNFTLKIRSTKLEDSAMYFCASSDVGTGELYGYTFGSGTRLTVV.